These 10 T cell receptor beta chains originate from one sample sequenced in a study of cytomegalovirus exposure and HLA in healthy donors. The PCR made use of 60 Vbeta and 13 Jbeta primers. The protocol was immunoSEQ multiplex PCR, while the TCRdb copy is restricted to in-frame clones and leaves out a portion. The table shows about 220,000 clones, with 82% occurring only once. The sequencing input was PBMCs. The receptors derive from a middle-aged woman in good health and CMV-seropositive.

There are a few counts of this clone. J is TRBJ1-1 and V is TRBV18, with TRBD1 matching over 7 bases. This CDR3 has 14 residues. The germline CDR1 and CDR2 sequences are KGHSH and LQKENI. After removal of 5 bases from V and 5 bases from J, the junction contained 8 bases not matched to a gene. The CDR3: CASSGQGGNTEAFF. CDR3 DNA: TGTGCCAGCTCAGGGCAGGGGGGTAATACTGAAGCTTTCTTT.

The chain carries TRBV5-1 and TRBJ2-5; 9 bases map to TRBD1. V gave up 3 bases and J gave up 5 bases; unmatched junction bases: 8. Germline lookup yields CDR1 SGHRS and CDR2 YFSETQ. This CDR3 has 15 residues. The DNA of the CDR3 is TGCGCCAGCAGCTCTGTCGGACAGGGGTGGGAGACCCAGTACTTC. Protein sequence: CASSSVGQGWETQYF.

V gene TRBV7-3 combines with J gene TRBJ1-6; weak D call: TRBD1 (5 bases). Germline CDR1 reads SGHTA; CDR2 reads FQGTGA. The CDR3 is 16 amino acids. V lost 2 bases to trimming and J lost 9 bases, with 17 bases between them. In DNA form, the CDR3 reads TGTGCCAGCAGCTTAGCGTCCAGTCGGGGGGGTTCACCCCTCCACTTT. Encoded protein: CASSLASSRGGSPLHF.

V is TRBV7-8 and J is TRBJ1-2, with TRBD1 as a possible D gene (6 bases). V was pared by 2 bases and J by 4 bases, with 11 bases between. Per the germline V gene, CDR1 is SGHVS and CDR2 is FQNEAQ. CDR3 size: 14 residues. The CDR3 reads CASSLNPGAYGYTF. The CDR3 DNA follows: TGTGCCAGCAGCTTAAATCCAGGGGCCTATGGCTACACCTTC.

Here the CDR3 DNA reads TGTGCCAGCTCACCACCAGAGGGGGCAGCCTCCTACGAGCAGTACTTC. It is translated as CASSPPEGAASYEQYF. The rearrangement joins TRBV18 to TRBJ2-7; 7 nucleotides agree with TRBD1. Germline CDR1 KGHSH, CDR2 LQKENI. After removal of 0 bases from V and 0 bases from J, the junction contained 5 bases not matched to a gene. The CDR3 sequence is 16 residues long.

The chain combines TRBV6-5 with TRBJ2-4, with D tentatively TRBD2 (6 bases). Germline lookup yields CDR1 MNHEY and CDR2 SVGAGI. This CDR3 is built from 15 residues. Trimming took 7 bases from V and 0 from J, leaving 13 bases between them. The CDR3 bases are TGTGCCAGCACCCCGGGGAGGCTAGCCAAAAACATTCAGTACTTC. Amino acid sequence: CASTPGRLAKNIQYF.

This clone was seen just once. The CDR3 reads CASSPRPGDTGELFF. CDR3 DNA sequence: TGTGCCAGCAGCCCCAGGCCGGGGGACACCGGGGAGCTGTTTTTT. This chain uses TRBV11-2 with TRBJ2-2, with D perhaps matching TRBD2 (6 bases). Germline values: CDR1 SGHAT, CDR2 FQNNGV. V gave up 5 bases and J gave up 3 bases, with 13 bases separating them. This CDR3 region has 15 residues.

The rearrangement links TRBV6-6 to TRBJ2-1; 8 bases are shared with TRBD2. The V segment lost 0 bases and the J segment 7 bases; nucleotides outside the gene matches: 8. CDR1 MNHNY and CDR2 SVGAGI come from the germline V gene (reference sequence). This CDR3 is 16 amino acids long. This CDR3 reads CASSYSGGGQGNEQFF. CDR3 bases: TGTGCCAGCAGTTACTCAGGCGGGGGGCAAGGTAATGAGCAGTTCTTC.

The chain combines TRBV7-9 with TRBJ1-1, with no clear D. Deletions cut 5 bases from V and 3 bases from J, with 10 bases between. The CDR3 has 13 amino acids. CDR1 is SEHNR and CDR2 is FQNEAQ in the germline V gene (reference sequence). DNA of the CDR3: TGTGCCAGCAGCCCCTCCCGCGACACTGAAGCTTTCTTT. Amino acid sequence: CASSPSRDTEAFF.

This clone was counted a single time. The DNA is left out, because the CDR3 cannot be placed on it with certainty; the CDR3 is given as TCRdb lists it. The chain couples TRBV30 to TRBJ1-2; the DNA was not compared with TRBD1, the D call given in the table. The CDR3 is 15 amino acids long, termini counted. Germline-derived CDR1 and CDR2 are GTSNPN and SVGIG (reference sequence). CDR3 loop: CAWSVGRGTGGADTF.